A selection of T cell receptor beta chains follows, all from one sample in a study of blood T cell repertoires in COVID-19. The assay was immunoSEQ multiplex PCR, and TCRdb's table has in-frame clones only and misses some. The repertoire holds about 190,000 clones, with around 89% as singletons. Sequences were obtained from peripheral blood. The origin of the receptors is a woman in her 30s with acute or convalescent COVID-19. CDR3s include the opening cysteine and the closing phenylalanine or tryptophan. D genes are given only for firm matches. Expanded clones are given a class, and other clones once, few, many or no size at all.

>TRBJ2-7|.|TRBV5-4|TRBD1
TGTGCCAGCAGCTTGGGTGACAGGGCCTACGAGCAGTACTTC
CASSLGDRAYEQYF
>TRBJ2-3|once|TRBV30|.
TGTGCCTGGACCCGGGTGTCCGCAGATACGCAGTATTTT
CAWTRVSADTQYF
>TRBJ2-1|once|TRBV2|TRBD2
TGTGCCAGCAACGGCGGGAGGGTATACAATGAGCAGTTCTTC
CASNGGRVYNEQFF
>TRBJ2-3|once|TRBV3-1/TRBV3-2|.
TGTGCCAGCACCTCGCAGGCGACCACAGATACGCAGTATTTT
CASTSQATTDTQYF
>TRBJ2-1|.|TRBV12-3/TRBV12-4|TRBD2
TGTGCCAGCAGTTCGGGACTAGCGGGAATAGCAGTCTTC
CASSSGLAGIAVF
>TRBJ1-4|.|TRBV25-1|.
TGTGCCAGCAGTGACCGGGGGAGGAGTGAAAAACTGTTTTTT
CASSDRGRSEKLFF
>TRBJ1-1|once|TRBV3-1/TRBV3-2|.
TGTGCCAGCAGCCAGGCGAACACTGAAGCTTTCTTT
CASSQANTEAFF
>TRBJ2-7|once|TRBV6-6|TRBD2
TGTGCCAGCAGTTATAGCGGGCCCTTCTACGAGCAGTACTTC
CASSYSGPFYEQYF
>TRBJ2-7|.|TRBV19|TRBD1
TGTGCCAGTAGTGTACGGGACAGGTCGTTCTACGAGCAGTACTTC
CASSVRDRSFYEQYF
>TRBJ1-2|.|TRBV24-1|.
TGTGCCACCAGTGATTCCAAGCCAACCGGACTGTACTATGGCTACACCTTC
CATSDSKPTGLYYGYTF
>TRBJ1-1|.|TRBV12-3/TRBV12-4|TRBD1
TGTGCCAGCAGCGAAACCGGGACAGCCGCAGCTTTCTTT
CASSETGTAAAFF
>TRBJ2-7|.|TRBV5-1|TRBD1
TGCGCCAGCAGCTTGGGACCGGGACAGGGGGCAACCTACGAGCAGTACTTC
CASSLGPGQGATYEQYF
>TRBJ1-1|.|TRBV5-1|.
TGCGCCAGCAGCCCCGACAGTCTTTTTGAAGCTTTCTTT
CASSPDSLFEAFF
>TRBJ1-2|.|TRBV30|.
TGTGCCTGGAGTTCAACAGGGTTCTACACCTTC
CAWSSTGFYTF
>TRBJ2-3|.|TRBV9|TRBD2
TGTGCCAGCAGCGTGGATAGGGGGACTAGCGCGAGGGGCACAGATACGCAGTATTTT
CASSVDRGTSARGTDTQYF
>TRBJ2-7|.|TRBV11-3|.
TGTGCCAGCAGCCCAGACCCAAATAGGGGCTACGAGCAGTACTTC
CASSPDPNRGYEQYF
>TRBJ2-7|.|TRBV23-1|.
TGCGCCAGCAGTCCCAGGGAGGACTTC
CASSPREDF
>TRBJ1-3|.|TRBV7-9|.
TGTGCCAGCAGCCCCCATAGCTCTGGAAACACCATATATTTT
CASSPHSSGNTIYF
>TRBJ1-2|.|TRBV28|.
TGTGCCAGCAGACAAGGGGTCGGCTACACCTTC
CASRQGVGYTF
>TRBJ2-5|once|TRBV5-1|.
TGCGCCAGCAGCGCGGGCGTGGGGGGCCAAGAGACCCAGTACTTC
CASSAGVGGQETQYF
>TRBJ2-7|once|TRBV7-2|.
TGTGCCAGCAGCTTAGTCCCGGGGATCTACGAGCAGTACTTC
CASSLVPGIYEQYF
>TRBJ2-7|.|TRBV29-1|.
TGCAGCGTTGTTTCTCGGCGGGAGCAGTACTTC
CSVVSRREQYF
>TRBJ2-1|.|TRBV28|.
TGTGCCAGCAGTTTCCCGACTAGTGGGGGTTACAATGAGCAGTTCTTC
CASSFPTSGGYNEQFF
>TRBJ2-7|.|TRBV11-2|.
TGTGCCAGCAGCCAAACCCGGGGAGGCACCTACGAGCAGTACTTC
CASSQTRGGTYEQYF
>TRBJ1-2|.|TRBV5-1|.
TGCGCCAGCGCGCAAGACTATGGCTACACCTTC
CASAQDYGYTF
>TRBJ1-1|.|TRBV19|.
TGTGCCAGTAAAGACGGACGGGAGTGGACTGAAGCTTTCTTT
CASKDGREWTEAFF
>TRBJ2-7|.|TRBV21-1|.
TGTGCCACCCAAGTCTCAGGGGATAGCAACGAGCAGTACTTC
CATQVSGDSNEQYF
>TRBJ2-1|.|TRBV14|TRBD2
TGTGCCAGCAGTACTAGCGGGAGTGAGTGGGAGCAGTTCTTC
CASSTSGSEWEQFF
>TRBJ2-6|.|TRBV19|.
TGTGCCAGTAGTATAGGTGGAGATGGGGCCAACGTCCTGACTTTC
CASSIGGDGANVLTF
>TRBJ1-1|.|TRBV5-6|TRBD1
TGTGCCAGCAGCTTGGCCCCGGGACAGGGGACGGCTTTCTTT
CASSLAPGQGTAFF
>TRBJ2-1|once|TRBV7-9|.
TGTGCCAGCAGCCAGGTGGGCAATGAGCAGTTCTTC
CASSQVGNEQFF
>TRBJ2-1|.|TRBV11-3|TRBD1
TGTGCCAGCAGCCCAGCCTACAGGGGGCTAGGGAATGAGCAGTTCTTC
CASSPAYRGLGNEQFF
>TRBJ2-7|.|TRBV14|.
TGTGCCAGCAGCTCGGCGGAGGTGCTTTCCTTGGGTTTCTACGAGCAGTACTTC
CASSSAEVLSLGFYEQYF
>TRBJ2-5|.|TRBV5-1|TRBD1
TGCGCCAGCAGCCCGGGACAGGGTGAGACCCAGTACTTC
CASSPGQGETQYF
>TRBJ1-5|.|TRBV18|TRBD1
TGTGCCAGCTCACTCGGGACAGCCGATCAGCCCCAGCATTTT
CASSLGTADQPQHF
>TRBJ2-5|.|TRBV7-9|TRBD2
TGTGCCAGCCTCGACATCCGCGGGGGTGGAGAGACCCAGTACTTC
CASLDIRGGGETQYF
>TRBJ2-1|once|TRBV29-1|.
TGCAGCGTTGAGGGCCCCACCTTAGATGAGCAGTTCTTC
CSVEGPTLDEQFF
>TRBJ1-1|once|TRBV29-1|TRBD1
TGCAGCGTTGATACAGACAGGGATGCGTTAATCGGAGCTTTCTTT
CSVDTDRDALIGAFF
>TRBJ2-5|.|TRBV5-4|.
TGTGCCAGCAGCTCGGAGGACGGGACCCAGTACTTC
CASSSEDGTQYF
>TRBJ1-1|.|TRBV29-1|.
TGCAGCGTTGCCCATACAATGAACACTGAAGCTTTCTTT
CSVAHTMNTEAFF
>TRBJ2-3|once|TRBV11-1|TRBD2
TGTGCCAGCAGCCCCCCGACTAGCGGACTACAGTATTTT
CASSPPTSGLQYF
>TRBJ1-2|.|TRBV6-5|.
TGTGCCAGCAGTTTTAGTATCTATGGCTACACCTTC
CASSFSIYGYTF
>TRBJ2-2|.|TRBV7-9|TRBD1
TGTGCCAGCAGACGCGGACAGGGCCGGGGCACCGGGGAGCTGTTTTTT
CASRRGQGRGTGELFF
>TRBJ2-5|once|TRBV6-5|.
TGTGCCAGCAGTTATGCCGGGAGTGAGACCCAGTACTTC
CASSYAGSETQYF
>TRBJ2-2|many|TRBV7-9|TRBD1
TGTGCCAGCAGGCCGGGACAGGGCGGGACCGGGGAGCTGTTTTTT
CASRPGQGGTGELFF
>TRBJ2-1|.|TRBV18|.
TGTGCCAGCTCTCCCGGGACTCCCAATGAGCAGTTCTTC
CASSPGTPNEQFF
>TRBJ1-2|.|TRBV6-5|.
TGTGCCAGCACCCGCAGGGGCTATGGCTACACCTTC
CASTRRGYGYTF
>TRBJ2-1|.|TRBV5-1|TRBD2
TGCGCCAGCAGCTGGGCGGGCGGGAGGTCGAGCTCCTACAATGAGCAGTTCTTC
CASSWAGGRSSSYNEQFF
>TRBJ2-2|.|TRBV9|.
TGTGCCAGCAGCTCCCGGCTAGCGACCACCGGGGAGCTGTTTTTT
CASSSRLATTGELFF
>TRBJ1-2|.|TRBV5-1|TRBD1
TGCGCCAGCACCCTGGAGGGGGCCGCGGGCTACACCTTC
CASTLEGAAGYTF
>TRBJ2-6|.|TRBV6-2/TRBV6-3|.
TGTGCCAGCAGTTACAACAGCTATTACAACGTCCTGACTTTC
CASSYNSYYNVLTF
>TRBJ1-5|.|TRBV5-1|.
TGCGCCAGCAGCTTGGAAGGCAGGGGTGATCAGCCCCAGCATTTT
CASSLEGRGDQPQHF
>TRBJ1-1|.|TRBV28|.
TGTGCCAGCATCGGGTCGACCACTGAAGCTTTCTTT
CASIGSTTEAFF
>TRBJ1-2|few|TRBV10-3|.
TGTGCCATCAGTGAGTCGGACAGAGAACCCCGCAATTATGGCTACACCTTC
CAISESDREPRNYGYTF
>TRBJ1-1|.|TRBV5-5|TRBD1
TGTGCCAGCAGCTTTCAGACAGGGGGCTACACTGAAGCTTTCTTT
CASSFQTGGYTEAFF
>TRBJ2-2|.|TRBV27|.
TGTGCCAGCAGGCTATTGGAGATGGGGGAGCTGTTTTTT
CASRLLEMGELFF
>TRBJ1-2|.|TRBV28|TRBD1
TGTGCCAGCAGTTTAAGCCATGGACAGGGCCATGGCTACACCTTC
CASSLSHGQGHGYTF
>TRBJ2-5|.|TRBV2|TRBD1
TGTGCCGGGGGACAGGGGGAGACCCAGTACTTC
CAGGQGETQYF
>TRBJ1-5|.|TRBV18|.
TGTGCCAGCTCACCCTCCGGAGGGAACAATCAGCCCCAGCATTTT
CASSPSGGNNQPQHF